This T cell receptor gamma chain was sequenced in a study of gamma-delta chains in newborns, infants, children (dated by TCRdb to the late 2010s). As for the study more broadly: In the study title, it is stated that polyclonal expansion of innate gammadelta T cells is driven by microbial exposure immediately after birth. How innate gammadelta T cell populations in human newborns were shaped by microbial exposure immediately after birth was investigated in the study.

On this clone: Its antigen is currently not known. A read error is possible here, since a much larger clone lies one base away.

For sequencing, an Illumina MiSeq was employed. TCRdb reprocessed the public reads with the caller CATT; rows with the same DNA were merged afterwards. Recorded for this sample are roughly 1,500 gamma-chain clones; 3.2% of them occurred a single time. The top ten hold 35% to 45% of the sample. The CDR3 goes from the cysteine to the phenylalanine over 17 residues. The read is trimmed to its CDR3 DNA, 51 bases read in frame from base 1. From the germline V gene (reference sequence), CDR1 is GITISATS and CDR2 is ISYDGTV. The V and J segments used are TRGV9 and TRGJP. The sequencing sample was made of blood. This clonotype originated in a child who was a newborn, infant or young child, either healthy, febrile or measles-vaccinated (not recorded which). The DNA sequence is as follows: TGTGCCTTGTGGGAGGTGCAAGGAGAGTTGGGCGAAAAAATCAAGGTATTT. Its translation is CALWEVQGELGEKIKVF.